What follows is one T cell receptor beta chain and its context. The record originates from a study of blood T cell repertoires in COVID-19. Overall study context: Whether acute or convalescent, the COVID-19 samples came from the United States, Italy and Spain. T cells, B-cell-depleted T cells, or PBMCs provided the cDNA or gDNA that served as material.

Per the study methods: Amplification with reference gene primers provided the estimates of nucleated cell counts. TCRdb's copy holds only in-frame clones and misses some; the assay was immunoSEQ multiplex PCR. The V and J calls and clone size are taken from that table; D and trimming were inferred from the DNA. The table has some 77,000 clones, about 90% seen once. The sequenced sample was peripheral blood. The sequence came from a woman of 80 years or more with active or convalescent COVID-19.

CDR3 coding DNA: TGTGCCAGCAGTATCACGCGACAGTCCTCTGCGTCAAAACTGTTTTTT. Encoded protein: CASSITRQSSASKLFF. The chain couples TRBV28 to TRBJ1-4; TRBD1 might be the D (5 bases). Trimming left V 5 bases short and J 10 bases short, with 23 bases between. CDR3 length: 16 residues. Germline lookup yields CDR1 MDHEN and CDR2 SYDVKM. The full variable domain, in which reference TRBV28 and TRBJ1-4 provide the parts outside the CDR3, is DVKVTQSSRYLVKRTGEKVFLECVQDMDHENMFWYRQDPGLGLRLIYFSYDVKMKEKGDIPEGYSVSREKKERFSLILESASTNQTSMYLCASSITRQSSASKLFFGSGTQLSVL.